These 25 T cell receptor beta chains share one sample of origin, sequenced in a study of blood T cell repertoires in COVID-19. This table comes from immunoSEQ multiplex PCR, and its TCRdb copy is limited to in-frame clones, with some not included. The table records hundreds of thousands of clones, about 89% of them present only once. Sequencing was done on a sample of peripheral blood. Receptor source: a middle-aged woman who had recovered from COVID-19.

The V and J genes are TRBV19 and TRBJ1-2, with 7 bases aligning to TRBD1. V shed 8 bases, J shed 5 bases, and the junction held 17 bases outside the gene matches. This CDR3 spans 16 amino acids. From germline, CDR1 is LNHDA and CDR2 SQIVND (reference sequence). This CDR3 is CASSDNRDRGGYGYTF. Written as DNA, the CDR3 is TGTGCCAGTTCGGATAACCGGGACAGAGGAGGATATGGCTACACCTTC.

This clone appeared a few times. CDR3 DNA sequence: TGTGCCAGCACCCAGGGGGGCGGCCAGCCCCAGCATTTT. Translation gives CASTQGGGQPQHF. The V gene is TRBV12-3 or TRBV12-4, the J gene TRBJ1-5, with 7 bases lining up with TRBD1. CDR3 length equals 13 residues. Losses at the gene ends were 7 bases for V and 7 bases for J; bases not matched to a gene: 7.

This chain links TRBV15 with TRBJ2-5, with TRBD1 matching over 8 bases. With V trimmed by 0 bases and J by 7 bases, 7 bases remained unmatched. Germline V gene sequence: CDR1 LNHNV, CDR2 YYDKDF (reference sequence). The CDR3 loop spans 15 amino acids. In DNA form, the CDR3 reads TGTGCCACCAGCAGAGATGCAGACAGGGGCCGGACCCAGTACTTC. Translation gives CATSRDADRGRTQYF.

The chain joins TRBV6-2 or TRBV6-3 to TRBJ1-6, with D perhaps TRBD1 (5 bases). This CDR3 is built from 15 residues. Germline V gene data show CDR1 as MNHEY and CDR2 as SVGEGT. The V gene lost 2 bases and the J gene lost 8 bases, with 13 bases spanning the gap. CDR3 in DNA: TGTGCCAGCAGTTACCCGGGGGTAGGGGATTCACCCCTCCACTTT. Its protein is CASSYPGVGDSPLHF.

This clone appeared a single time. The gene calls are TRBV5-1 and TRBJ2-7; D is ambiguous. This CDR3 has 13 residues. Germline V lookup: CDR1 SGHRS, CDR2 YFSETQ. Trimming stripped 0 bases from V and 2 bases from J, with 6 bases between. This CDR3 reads CASSLGLTYEQYF. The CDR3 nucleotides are TGCGCCAGCAGCTTGGGGCTCACCTACGAGCAGTACTTC. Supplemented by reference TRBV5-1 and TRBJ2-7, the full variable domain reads KAGVTQTPRYLIKTRGQQVTLSCSPISGHRSVSWYQQTPGQGLQFLFEYFSETQRNKGNFPGRFSGRQFSNSRSEMNVSTLELGDSALYLCASSLGLTYEQYFGPGTRLTVT.

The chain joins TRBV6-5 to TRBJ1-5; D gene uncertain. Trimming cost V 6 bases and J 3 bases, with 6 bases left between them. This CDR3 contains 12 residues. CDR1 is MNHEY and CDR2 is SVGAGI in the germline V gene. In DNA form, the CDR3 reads TGTGCCAGCAGGGCACCCAATCAGCCCCAGCATTTT. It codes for CASRAPNQPQHF.

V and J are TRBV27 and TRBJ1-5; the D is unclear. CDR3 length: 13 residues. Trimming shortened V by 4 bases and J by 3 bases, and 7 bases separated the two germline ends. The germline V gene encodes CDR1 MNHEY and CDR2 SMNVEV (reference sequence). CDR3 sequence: CASSWRFNQPQHF. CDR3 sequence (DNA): TGTGCCAGCAGTTGGAGGTTCAATCAGCCCCAGCATTTT.

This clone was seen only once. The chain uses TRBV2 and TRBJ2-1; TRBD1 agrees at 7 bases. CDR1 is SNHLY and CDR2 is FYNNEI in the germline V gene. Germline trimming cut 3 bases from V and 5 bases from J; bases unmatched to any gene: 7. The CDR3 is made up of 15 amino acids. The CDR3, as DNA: TGTGCCAGCAGTGAGGGGACAGCCCCCGACAATGAGCAGTTCTTC. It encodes CASSEGTAPDNEQFF.

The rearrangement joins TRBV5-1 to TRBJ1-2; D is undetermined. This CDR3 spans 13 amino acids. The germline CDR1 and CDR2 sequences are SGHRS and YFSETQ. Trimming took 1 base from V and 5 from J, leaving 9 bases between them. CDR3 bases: TGCGCCAGCAGCTTGACTGAAATTTATGGCTACACCTTC. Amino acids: CASSLTEIYGYTF.

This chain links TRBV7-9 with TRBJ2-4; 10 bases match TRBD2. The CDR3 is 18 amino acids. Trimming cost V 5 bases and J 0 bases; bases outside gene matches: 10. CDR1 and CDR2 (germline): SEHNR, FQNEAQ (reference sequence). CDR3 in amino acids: CASSPGASGGLAKNIQYF. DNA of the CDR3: TGTGCCAGCAGCCCAGGGGCTAGCGGGGGACTAGCCAAAAACATTCAGTACTTC.

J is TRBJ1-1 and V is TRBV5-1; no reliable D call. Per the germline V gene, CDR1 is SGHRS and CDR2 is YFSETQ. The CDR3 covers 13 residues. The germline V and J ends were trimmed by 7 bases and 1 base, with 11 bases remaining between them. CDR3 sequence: CASRTIQNTEAFF. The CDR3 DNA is TGCGCCAGCCGAACAATACAGAACACTGAAGCTTTCTTT.

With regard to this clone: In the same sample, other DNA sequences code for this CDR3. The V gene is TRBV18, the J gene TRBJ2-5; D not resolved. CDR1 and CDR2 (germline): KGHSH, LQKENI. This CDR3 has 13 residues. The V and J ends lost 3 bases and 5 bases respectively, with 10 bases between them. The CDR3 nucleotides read TGTGCCAGCTCACCTACCTCCGGGGAGACCCAGTACTTC. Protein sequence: CASSPTSGETQYF.

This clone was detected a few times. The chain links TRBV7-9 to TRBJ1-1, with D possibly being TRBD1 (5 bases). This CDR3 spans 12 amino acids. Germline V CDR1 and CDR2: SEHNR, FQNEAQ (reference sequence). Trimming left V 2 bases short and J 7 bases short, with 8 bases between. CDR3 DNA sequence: TGTGCCAGCAGCTTAACGGGACTTGAAGCTTTCTTT. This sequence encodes CASSLTGLEAFF. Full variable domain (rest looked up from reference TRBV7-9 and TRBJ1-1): DTGVSQNPRHKITKRGQNVTFRCDPISEHNRLYWYRQTLGQGPEFLTYFQNEAQLEKSRLLSDRFSAERPKGSFSTLEIQRTEQGDSAMYLCASSLTGLEAFFGQGTRLTVV.

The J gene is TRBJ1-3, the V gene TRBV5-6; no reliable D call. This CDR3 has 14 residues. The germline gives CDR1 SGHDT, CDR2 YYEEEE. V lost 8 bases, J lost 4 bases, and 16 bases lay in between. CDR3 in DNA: TGTGCCAGACCTATATCGGAGGCAGGAAACACCATATATTTT. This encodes CARPISEAGNTIYF.

CDR3 sequence (DNA): TGTGCCAGCAGTTACAGTCTAGCGGGGGGATACAATGAGCAGTTCTTC. This translates into CASSYSLAGGYNEQFF. This chain uses TRBV6-2 or TRBV6-3 with TRBJ2-1, with 11 bases matching TRBD2. The CDR3 is made up of 16 amino acids. The V segment lost 2 bases and the J segment 4 bases; nucleotides outside the gene matches: 4. CDR1 MNHEY and CDR2 SVGEGT come from the germline V gene.

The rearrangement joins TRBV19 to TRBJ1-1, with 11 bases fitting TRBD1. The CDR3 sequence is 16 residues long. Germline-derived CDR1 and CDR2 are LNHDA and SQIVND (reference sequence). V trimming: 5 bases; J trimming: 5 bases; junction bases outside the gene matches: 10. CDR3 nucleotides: TGTGCCAGTAGTCCCGGGACAGGGGGTCGGAAGACTGAAGCTTTCTTT. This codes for CASSPGTGGRKTEAFF. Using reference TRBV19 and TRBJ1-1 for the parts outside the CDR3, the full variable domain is DGGITQSPKYLFRKEGQNVTLSCEQNLNHDAMYWYRQDPGQGLRLIYYSQIVNDFQKGDIAEGYSVSREKKESFPLTVTSAQKNPTAFYLCASSPGTGGRKTEAFFGQGTRLTVV.

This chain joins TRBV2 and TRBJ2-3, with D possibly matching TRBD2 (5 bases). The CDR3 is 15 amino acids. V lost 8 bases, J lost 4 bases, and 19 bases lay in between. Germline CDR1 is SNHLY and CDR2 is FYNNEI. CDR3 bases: TGTGCCAGCGGACGAACTAGTTTAGGTGCAGATACGCAGTATTTT. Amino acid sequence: CASGRTSLGADTQYF.

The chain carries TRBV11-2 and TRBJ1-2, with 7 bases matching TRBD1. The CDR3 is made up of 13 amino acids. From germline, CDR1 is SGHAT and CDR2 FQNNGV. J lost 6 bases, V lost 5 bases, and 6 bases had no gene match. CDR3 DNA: TGTGCCAGCAGCCCCAGACAGGGAGATGGCTACACCTTC. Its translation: CASSPRQGDGYTF.

CDR3 sequence (DNA): TGTGCCAGCAGCCAAGGGACGTTGCGGGACGTACACGATGAGCAGTTCTTC. It encodes CASSQGTLRDVHDEQFF. V usage is TRBV3-1 (or the pseudogene TRBV3-2) and J usage is TRBJ2-1, with a possible D match to TRBD2 (6 bases). Germline V lookup: CDR1 LGHDT, CDR2 YNNKEL (reference sequence). Trimming took off 1 base at V and 8 bases at J, with 21 bases between the two ends. This CDR3 comprises 17 residues.

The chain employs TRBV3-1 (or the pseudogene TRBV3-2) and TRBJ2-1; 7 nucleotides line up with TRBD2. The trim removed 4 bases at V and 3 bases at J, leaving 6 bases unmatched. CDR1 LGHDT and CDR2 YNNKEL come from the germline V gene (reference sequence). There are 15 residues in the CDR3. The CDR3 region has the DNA TGTGCCAGCAGCCCCAGACTAGCAGGCTACAATGAGCAGTTCTTC. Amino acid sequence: CASSPRLAGYNEQFF.

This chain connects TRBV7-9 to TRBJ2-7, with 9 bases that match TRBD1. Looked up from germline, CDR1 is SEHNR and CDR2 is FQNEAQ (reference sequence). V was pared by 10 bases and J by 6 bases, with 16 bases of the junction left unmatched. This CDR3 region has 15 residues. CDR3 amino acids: CATSGVGTGNSEQYF. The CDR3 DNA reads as TGTGCCACCTCAGGGGTAGGGACAGGGAATAGCGAGCAGTACTTC.

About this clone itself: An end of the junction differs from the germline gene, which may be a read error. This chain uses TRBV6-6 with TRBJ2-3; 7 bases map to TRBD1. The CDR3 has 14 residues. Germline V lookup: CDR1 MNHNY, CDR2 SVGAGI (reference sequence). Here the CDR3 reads CAGSYTGAADTQYF. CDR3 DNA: TGTGCCGGCAGTTACACAGGGGCAGCAGATACGCAGTATTTT.

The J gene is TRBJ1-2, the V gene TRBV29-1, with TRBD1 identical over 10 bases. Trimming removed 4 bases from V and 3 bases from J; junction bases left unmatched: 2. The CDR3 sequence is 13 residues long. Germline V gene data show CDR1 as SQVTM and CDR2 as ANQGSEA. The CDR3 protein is CSVGGTGDYGYTF. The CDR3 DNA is TGCAGCGTTGGAGGGACAGGGGACTATGGCTACACCTTC.

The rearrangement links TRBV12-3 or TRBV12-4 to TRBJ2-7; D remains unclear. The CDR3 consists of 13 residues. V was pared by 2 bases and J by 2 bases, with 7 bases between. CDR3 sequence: CASSLTVTYEQYF. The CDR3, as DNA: TGTGCCAGCAGTTTAACGGTTACCTACGAGCAGTACTTC.

DNA for the CDR3: TGTGCCAGCAGTTTACCCCCTGGGGGCACCCTCCACTTT. Protein sequence: CASSLPPGGTLHF. The chain uses TRBV28 and TRBJ1-6; D perhaps matches TRBD1 (6 bases). The CDR3 length is 13 residues. With 2 bases removed from V and 14 bases from J, the gap between germline ends came to 13 bases. CDR1 is MDHEN and CDR2 is SYDVKM in the germline V gene.